This T cell receptor beta chain was retrieved from a study of T-cell memory formation after mild COVID-19. TCRdb analysed the 5' RACE reads with MiXCR anew, one entry per CDR3 protein. Of a few hundred thousand distinct CDR3 sequences listed, roughly a tenth are singletons. The sample holds a few counts of this clonotype. The V gene lost 6 bases and the J gene lost 5 bases, with 12 bases spanning the gap. The CDR3 contains 13 residues. Germline V gene sequence: CDR1 KGHDR, CDR2 SFDVKD. Sequencing was performed on PBMCs or a T cell subset sorted from them (not recorded which). This chain joins TRBV24-1 and TRBJ2-5; D may correspond to TRBD1 or TRBD2 (7 bases each). This receptor was identified in a man younger than 30 who had mild COVID-19 (a few samples of this study predate the infection). Cell type and time point are not known. DNA of the CDR3: TGTGCCACCAGTCCAGGGGGGGCGGAGACCCAGTACTTC. This codes for CATSPGGAETQYF.